Below, one T cell receptor (beta chain) is given with its context. The antigen is not known. Method: immunoSEQ multiplex PCR; TCRdb's copy keeps in-frame clones and lacks some. The sample carries approximately 37,000 clones, around 60% recorded once. This sample stems from a study of a mutant IDH1 vaccine in newly diagnosed glioma. In the study overall: Therapy received beforehand was radiotherapy, temozolomide, or both, with most patients given both.

Time point denoted: week 5, during vaccination. Vaccinated patients received 300 ug of mutant IDH1 20-mer peptide per dose, with topical imiquimod. Sample: PBMCs, taken from a glioma patient whose treatment included an IDH1 peptide vaccine. The clonotype comes from a woman aged 18-29 years with glioma.

The CDR3 sequence is CASSIDPPGLARYNEQFF. DNA for the CDR3: TGTGCCAGTAGTATAGACCCCCCAGGACTAGCGAGGTACAATGAGCAGTTCTTC. The chain couples TRBV19 to TRBJ2-1; 9 bases match TRBD2. The ends lost 0 bases at V and 4 bases at J; junction bases unmatched: 10. CDR3 size: 18 residues. CDR1 and CDR2 (germline): LNHDA, SQIVND (reference sequence).